This is a list of T cell receptor beta chains from one sample in a study of blood T cell repertoires in COVID-19. Clones were read by immunoSEQ multiplex PCR, and TCRdb kept only the in-frame ones, dropping some. The data show just under 150,000 clones, approximately 84% seen once. Sequenced sample: peripheral blood. The receptors originated from a human donor in a cohort sampled during active COVID-19. Each CDR3 is given with its conserved first and last residue. The order of the fields is CDR3 DNA, CDR3 protein, clone size, D gene, V gene, J gene. A D gene is named only where the DNA matches it firmly. The size of a clone is reported for some rows only, either as once, few or many, or as a class for expanded clones.

TGTGCCAGCAGCGTGGACAGGGCCAGCTCCTACGAGCAGTACTTC	CASSVDRASSYEQYF	-	TRBD1	TRBV2	TRBJ2-7
TGTGCCAGTAGGTATTTTGCGGGGGAAAGCAATCAGCCCCAGCATTTT	CASRYFAGESNQPQHF	-	-	TRBV19	TRBJ1-5
TGTGCCAGCAGTGAGGGACTCGACTATGGCTACACCTTC	CASSEGLDYGYTF	-	-	TRBV6-1	TRBJ1-2
TGTGCCAGCAGTTACTCGAGCCCAGGGCACACTGAAGCTTTCTTT	CASSYSSPGHTEAFF	-	-	TRBV6-2/TRBV6-3	TRBJ1-1
TGTGCCAGCAGGGACAGGGGCTACGAGCAGTACTTC	CASRDRGYEQYF	-	TRBD1	TRBV2	TRBJ2-7
TGTGCCAGCAGCCAGGACAGGGTTAATGATGAGCAGTTCTTC	CASSQDRVNDEQFF	-	TRBD1	TRBV2	TRBJ2-1
TGTGCCAGCGGGGGCGCCCACTCTGGGGCCAACGTCCTGACTTTC	CASGGAHSGANVLTF	-	-	TRBV6-5	TRBJ2-6
TGCGCCAGCAGCACTTTAGGGGCGCCTAACTATGGCTACACCTTC	CASSTLGAPNYGYTF	once	-	TRBV5-1	TRBJ1-2
TGTGCCAGCAGCGCATGGGGGCTACTACCTAGCACAGATACGCAGTATTTT	CASSAWGLLPSTDTQYF	once	-	TRBV27	TRBJ2-3
TGTGCCAGCAGTGAAAGGCGACAGGCCGTGCTCGAAGGTTCACCCCTCCACTTT	CASSERRQAVLEGSPLHF	-	-	TRBV6-1	TRBJ1-6
TGTGCCAGCAGCTCTGGGGGAGGCCTAGTGTCGCAGCTATCCTACAATGAGCAGTTCTTC	CASSSGGGLVSQLSYNEQFF	-	-	TRBV21-1	TRBJ2-1
TGTGCCAGCAGTATTGACATTGTTTTTTCCGATACGCAGTATTTT	CASSIDIVFSDTQYF	-	-	TRBV2	TRBJ2-3
TGTGCCAGCAGCTTCACAGGGGTGAACACTGAAGCTTTCTTT	CASSFTGVNTEAFF	-	TRBD1	TRBV5-8	TRBJ1-1
TGTGCCAGCAGCCTAGCCTTAGGGTCCTACGAGCAGTACTTC	CASSLALGSYEQYF	-	-	TRBV28	TRBJ2-7
TGTGCCAGCAGCCGGGAGGCGGGGCGCCCCTATAGCAATCAGCCCCAGCATTTT	CASSREAGRPYSNQPQHF	-	-	TRBV7-6	TRBJ1-5
TGTGCCAGCAGTTACAGGGGGCTCTCTTCACCCCTCCACTTT	CASSYRGLSSPLHF	-	TRBD1	TRBV27	TRBJ1-6
TGTGCCACCTGGACAGGGCGCGATACGCAGTATTTT	CATWTGRDTQYF	-	TRBD1	TRBV25-1	TRBJ2-3
TGTGCCAGTACAGACACTCGACGCGGGGCTTTCTTT	CASTDTRRGAFF	-	-	TRBV19	TRBJ1-1
TGTGCCAGCAGCTGGGGAGGACGGGGCAATCAGCCCCAGCATTTT	CASSWGGRGNQPQHF	-	-	TRBV5-8	TRBJ1-5
TGTGCCGGCTCCAGAGGGAGGCAGCCCCAGCATTTT	CAGSRGRQPQHF	-	-	TRBV28	TRBJ1-5
TGTGCCAGCTGCGGGGGGTTTAATGAGCAGTTCTTC	CASCGGFNEQFF	-	TRBD2	TRBV27	TRBJ2-1
TGCGCCAGCAGCTCGCAGGGCCCAGATACGCAGTATTTT	CASSSQGPDTQYF	-	-	TRBV5-1	TRBJ2-3
TGTGCCACCAGCAGAGTAGGGCTAGCAGAGCAGTTCTTC	CATSRVGLAEQFF	-	-	TRBV15	TRBJ2-1
TGTGCCAGTAGTTTAGGGACAGATTATCTCACTGAAGCTTTCTTT	CASSLGTDYLTEAFF	once	TRBD1	TRBV19	TRBJ1-1
TGTGCCAGCAGCCAGGGTGGACTAGCGCGCCAAGAGACCCAGTACTTC	CASSQGGLARQETQYF	-	TRBD2	TRBV3-1/TRBV3-2	TRBJ2-5
TGTGCCAGCAGCCCTACGCGGTGGGAGTCTTCACCCCTCCACTTT	CASSPTRWESSPLHF	-	-	TRBV28	TRBJ1-6
TGTGCCAGCAGTTCCCAGACAGGGGGCATAGCCGGGGAGCTGTTTTTT	CASSSQTGGIAGELFF	-	TRBD1	TRBV11-2	TRBJ2-2
TGTGCCATCAAGGATGCGGGGGGTACAGGAGAGACCCAGTACTTC	CAIKDAGGTGETQYF	-	TRBD2	TRBV10-3	TRBJ2-5
TGTGCCAGCAGACGACAGGGGAGCGCCGGGGAGCTGTTTTTT	CASRRQGSAGELFF	-	TRBD1	TRBV9	TRBJ2-2
TGTGCCAGCAGGGAGAGCGGGGGGGCCTACGAGCAGTACTTC	CASRESGGAYEQYF	-	TRBD2	TRBV6-5	TRBJ2-7
TGTGCCAGCAGCCAAGGGGGGGGGCTTGAAGAGACCCAGTACTTC	CASSQGGGLEETQYF	once	-	TRBV3-1/TRBV3-2	TRBJ2-5
TGTGCCATAGGGACATTCTCCTACGAGCAGTACTTC	CAIGTFSYEQYF	-	-	TRBV28	TRBJ2-7
TGTGCCATCAGTGAAACGGACAGGGGAGACACTGAAGCTTTCTTT	CAISETDRGDTEAFF	-	TRBD1	TRBV10-3	TRBJ1-1
TGTGCCAGCAGCCTCCTTCGACAGTTCCACGAGCAGTACTTC	CASSLLRQFHEQYF	-	-	TRBV11-2	TRBJ2-7
TGTGCCAGCAGCAAAGCGCAAGGGCCAAGGGGGGGAGGTGAGCAGTTCTTC	CASSKAQGPRGGGEQFF	-	-	TRBV21-1	TRBJ2-1
TGTGCCAGCAGTGACTACGGGGGGCCGTCCTACAATGAGCAGTTCTTC	CASSDYGGPSYNEQFF	-	-	TRBV6-1	TRBJ2-1
TGTGCCAGCAGCCCCCCAGGGTTAAAAGAGACCCAGTACTTC	CASSPPGLKETQYF	once	-	TRBV9	TRBJ2-5
TGTGCCAGCAGCTGGGGACAGGGGATTGAGAATGAAGCTTTCTTT	CASSWGQGIENEAFF	-	TRBD1	TRBV7-8	TRBJ1-1
TGTGCCAGCAGACGCGGGGGGGACTTCTCTTTTGAGCAGTTCTTC	CASRRGGDFSFEQFF	-	TRBD2	TRBV7-8	TRBJ2-1
TGTGCCAGCAGCTTGAGCTCTAGCGGGAGAGAGACCCAGTACTTC	CASSLSSSGRETQYF	-	TRBD2	TRBV5-4	TRBJ2-5
TGTGCCAGCAGCTACAGTAGGGACTCCCTTCCAGATACGCAGTATTTT	CASSYSRDSLPDTQYF	-	-	TRBV11-2	TRBJ2-3
TGTGCCAGCAGGGACAGGGGGCCAAACTACGAGCAGTACTTC	CASRDRGPNYEQYF	-	TRBD1	TRBV28	TRBJ2-7
TGTGCCAGCGCCCTGGACAGGAACACTGAAGCTTTCTTT	CASALDRNTEAFF	-	-	TRBV11-2	TRBJ1-1
TGTGCCAGCAGCCCAAACTCAGATACGCAGTATTTT	CASSPNSDTQYF	-	-	TRBV12-3/TRBV12-4	TRBJ2-3
TGTGCCAGCAGTAGTCAGGGGCCCTACAATGAGCAGTTCTTC	CASSSQGPYNEQFF	-	-	TRBV6-6	TRBJ2-1
TGCGCCAGCAGCTTACTTGGGAGAGTGAGCACAGATACGCAGTATTTT	CASSLLGRVSTDTQYF	-	-	TRBV5-1	TRBJ2-3
TGTGCCAGCAGTGAGCAGGGAGGTCAGCCCCAGCATTTT	CASSEQGGQPQHF	-	-	TRBV6-1	TRBJ1-5
TGTGCCAGCAGTTACCCCCAGTCCTACGAGCAGTACTTC	CASSYPQSYEQYF	-	-	TRBV6-6	TRBJ2-7
TGTGCCAGCTCACCACTAGGGGATAGTTCTTCTGGCTACACCTTC	CASSPLGDSSSGYTF	-	-	TRBV18	TRBJ1-2
TGTGCCAGCAGCCAAACAGGAGTCCCTGAAGCTTTCTTT	CASSQTGVPEAFF	-	-	TRBV7-8	TRBJ1-1
TGCAGTGCTAGTCCAGGGGGCACCAATAATTCACCCCTCCACTTT	CSASPGGTNNSPLHF	-	TRBD1	TRBV20-1	TRBJ1-6
TGTGCCAGCAGCCTAGGACCGGCCGGGGGAGAGACCCAGTACTTC	CASSLGPAGGETQYF	-	-	TRBV3-1/TRBV3-2	TRBJ2-5
TGTGCCACCGGGACAGGGGGAAACTATGGCTACACCTTC	CATGTGGNYGYTF	-	TRBD1	TRBV10-3	TRBJ1-2
TGTGCCAGCAGCCCCGGGACAGGGAGCTCCTACAATGAGCAGTTCTTC	CASSPGTGSSYNEQFF	-	TRBD1	TRBV7-9	TRBJ2-1